This T cell receptor beta chain appears in the sequencing data of a study of Graves' ophthalmopathy and Graves' hyperthyroidism (dated by TCRdb to 2016 to 2019). Study-level background: Peripheral blood was collected at initial diagnosis, prior to any treatment. A discovery set of 95 to 100 patients (about 45 ophthalmopathy, around 57 stable hyperthyroidism) was enrolled to explore V-J signatures distinguishing ophthalmopathy from hyperthyroidism. An independent validation cohort was composed of around 19 hyperthyroidism patients and roughly 16 patients who later progressed from hyperthyroidism to ophthalmopathy. After sampling, hyperthyroidism patients received methimazole starting at 30 mg daily, and ophthalmopathy patients received high-dose intravenous methylprednisolone. To tell Graves' ophthalmopathy apart from Graves' hyperthyroidism, and to predict which patients would progress to ophthalmopathy, the study relied on TCR beta repertoire signatures. In total, approximately 130 blood samples were TCR-sequenced: approximately 40 ophthalmopathy, 80 or so hyperthyroidism and some 17 hyperthyroidism-to-ophthalmopathy patients. In a handful of hyperthyroidism patients, the T-cell repertoire of thyroid tissue was compared with the T-cell repertoire of blood. Summary of the overall study and its limitations: Ophthalmopathy was separated from stable hyperthyroidism by the 13-signature model with about 90% sensitivity and roughly 82% specificity in cross-validation and with 80%/75% in the test set. Sample size was not predetermined statistically, and investigators were not blinded to group allocation. In validation, the model predicted ophthalmopathy progression with about 71% sensitivity and about 73% specificity; roughly 11 predicted patients were CT-confirmed with GO in a median of approximately 6.5 months. Most of the expanded thyroid clonotypes with a frequency above 0.001 were also detected in blood, and it was suggested that the thyroid immune response may be reflected by blood repertoires.

Hyperthyroidism was considered stable if no progression to ophthalmopathy occurred within 18 months of follow-up. Patients with hyperthyroidism were aged 18 to 65 years, had been newly diagnosed, and had a disease duration of less than 2 months. Anyone with other autoimmune diseases, uncontrolled infections, pregnancy or lactation was excluded from the study. Diagnosis was based on clinical symptoms, serum thyroxine, TRAb, thyroid ultrasound and orbital computed tomography. PBMCs were isolated from 10 ml of fresh peripheral blood by Ficoll-Paque density gradient centrifugation. Total RNA was extracted using Trizol reagent, and RNA quality was checked on an Agilent 2100 Bioanalyzer. For repertoire sequencing, TCR beta CDR3 regions were amplified from RNA transcripts. HTBI primers and the Qiagen OneStep RT-PCR kit were used in a first-round RT-PCR, which was followed by a second-round multiplex PCR, size selection and purification. Libraries were sequenced on an Illumina HiSeq2000 using paired-end 100 bp reads. Concerning the study's data processing: SOAPnuke was used for read processing, and reads with adapters, uncalled bases, a mean Phred below 15, or no exact constant-primer or identifier match were discarded. COPE v1.2.5 was used to merge the high-quality paired reads. Each unique nucleotide sequence was treated as a clonotype, and MiTCR v1.1 was used to align the clonotypes to the IMGT TRB V, D and J references. Analysis was restricted to V-J combinations with a frequency above 0.0001, which covered 98% to 99.2% of repertoires. For each V-J combination, a TCR clonal expansion and chaos score was defined as F50 clonal expansion divided by the chaos observed in the TCRdist matrix. Welch's t-statistics and random forest were used to reduce features to about 14 V-J combinations, which were fed into a naive Bayes classifier. The Morisita-Horn index was used to measure how similar the thyroid and blood repertoires were. Using fastp at Q25 and MiXCR, TCRdb reprocessed the public reads and kept productive beta chains. Each CDR3 protein gets just one entry, which takes the most common genes and DNA from the rows behind it. None of the V and J calls come from the authors' own analysis; TCRdb made them. The sample has about 39,000 distinct CDR3 sequences on record, 45% to 55% of them singletons. The ten largest clones take up about a quarter of the sample.

The CDR3 holds 13 amino acids from the cysteine to the phenylalanine. The DNA shown is the 39-base CDR3, in frame from base 1. The germline V gene encodes CDR1 SGHRS and CDR2 YFSETQ. The germline V and J ends show losses of 4 bases and 6 bases respectively, and no gene match explains 4 bases of the junction. In regard to this clonotype: Its cognate antigen has yet to be identified. No base quality values were provided; no much bigger clone lies one nucleotide off.

Sequencing input: peripheral blood. This sequence originates from an adult woman with stable Graves' hyperthyroidism. The chain is made from TRBV5-1 and TRBJ2-7; TRBD1 aligns with 10 central bases. The CDR3 loop reads CASSAGTGAEQYF. In nucleotides, the sequence is TGCGCCAGCAGCGCCGGGACAGGGGCCGAGCAGTACTTC.